This TCR beta chain was captured in a study of graft-versus-host responses after intestinal transplantation. In the study overall: Among the recipients, all got anti-thymocyte globulin induction and then tacrolimus and steroids for roughly three years. Study results and limitations: GvH clone levels peaked in circulation, and this peak was associated with early post-transplant HvG declines.

Concerning this clone itself: The target antigen is unknown.

Trimming left V 4 bases short and J 0 bases short, with 13 bases between. In germline, CDR1 is MGHRA, CDR2 YSYEKL. The length of the CDR3 is 15 residues. The assay was immunoSEQ multiplex PCR, and TCRdb's table has in-frame clones only and misses some. The sample records 45,000 to 55,000 clones, about 90% being singletons. The specimen comprised PBMCs, sampled 650 to 690 days after intestinal transplant. The chain joins TRBV4-1 to TRBJ2-7, with D possibly TRBD1 on 7 matching bases. The clonotype originates from a human patient who received an intestinal transplant, so some T cells may come from the graft donor. Here the CDR3 reads CASSRGTASSYEQYF. In nucleotides, the CDR3 is TGCGCCAGCAGCCGCGGGACAGCTAGCTCCTACGAGCAGTACTTC.